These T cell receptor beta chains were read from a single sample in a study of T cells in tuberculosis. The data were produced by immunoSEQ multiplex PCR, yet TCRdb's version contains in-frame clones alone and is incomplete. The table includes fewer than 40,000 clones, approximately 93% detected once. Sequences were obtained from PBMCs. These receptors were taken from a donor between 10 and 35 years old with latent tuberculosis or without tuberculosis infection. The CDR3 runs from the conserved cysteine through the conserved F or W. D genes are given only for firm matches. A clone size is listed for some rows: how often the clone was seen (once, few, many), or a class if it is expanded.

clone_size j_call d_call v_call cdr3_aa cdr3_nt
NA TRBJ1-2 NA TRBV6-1 CASSGTNYGYTF TGTGCCAGCAGCGGGACTAACTATGGCTACACCTTC
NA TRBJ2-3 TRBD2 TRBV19 CATTPRWGRTSGIDTQYF TGTGCCACCACCCCCCGTTGGGGACGGACTAGCGGTATAGATACGCAGTATTTT
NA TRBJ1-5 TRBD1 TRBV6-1 CASSGDRGNQPQHF TGTGCCAGCAGTGGGGACAGGGGCAATCAGCCCCAGCATTTT
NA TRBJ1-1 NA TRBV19 CASSTGGGDTEAFF TGTGCCAGTAGTACTGGTGGAGGGGACACTGAAGCTTTCTTT
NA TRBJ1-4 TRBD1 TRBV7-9 CASSTGQGLGEKLFF TGTGCCAGCAGCACCGGACAGGGGTTAGGCGAAAAACTGTTTTTT
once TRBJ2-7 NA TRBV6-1 CASGGGYEQYF TGTGCCAGCGGGGGCGGTTACGAGCAGTACTTC
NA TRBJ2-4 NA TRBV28 CASSLLWVRGNIQYF TGTGCCAGCAGTTTACTCTGGGTCCGGGGAAACATTCAGTACTTC
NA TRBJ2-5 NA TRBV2 CASGGGGETQYF TGTGCCAGCGGGGGAGGGGGAGAGACCCAGTACTTC
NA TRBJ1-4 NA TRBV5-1 CASSLGDIRGEKLFF TGCGCCAGCAGCTTGGGGGACATACGGGGTGAAAAACTGTTTTTT
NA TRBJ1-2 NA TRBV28 CASRQGYGYTF TGTGCCAGCAGACAGGGTTATGGCTACACCTTC
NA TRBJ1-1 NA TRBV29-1 CSVMTGVNTEAFF TGCAGCGTTATGACAGGCGTGAACACTGAAGCTTTCTTT
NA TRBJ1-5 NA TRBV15 CATSRGGEQYSNQPQHF TGTGCCACCAGCAGAGGGGGGGAACAGTATAGCAATCAGCCCCAGCATTTT
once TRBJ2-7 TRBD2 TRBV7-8 CASSFLVLAGELGEQYF TGTGCCAGCAGCTTCCTGGTTCTAGCGGGAGAGCTGGGCGAGCAGTACTTC
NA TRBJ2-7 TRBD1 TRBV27 CASSFLRGQGSYEQYF TGTGCCAGCAGTTTCTTACGTGGACAGGGGAGCTACGAGCAGTACTTC
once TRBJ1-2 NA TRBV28 CASSLRWRQVYGYTF TGTGCCAGCAGTTTACGGTGGAGACAGGTCTATGGCTACACCTTC
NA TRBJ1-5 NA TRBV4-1 CASSQTGSSQPQHF TGCGCCAGCAGCCAAACAGGATCTTCCCAGCCCCAGCATTTT
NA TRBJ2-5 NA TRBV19 CASSIVGRGETQYF TGTGCCAGTAGTATAGTCGGGAGAGGAGAGACCCAGTACTTC
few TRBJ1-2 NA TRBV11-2 CASSLPSEPYGYTF TGTGCCAGCAGCTTACCTAGTGAACCTTATGGCTACACCTTC
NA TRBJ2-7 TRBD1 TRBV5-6 CASSRGQGNPYEQYF TGTGCCAGCAGCAGGGGACAGGGCAATCCCTACGAGCAGTACTTC
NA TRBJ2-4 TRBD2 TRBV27 CASSPLAGGLDIQYF TGTGCCAGCAGTCCCCTAGCGGGAGGACTAGACATTCAGTACTTC
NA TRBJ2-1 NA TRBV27 CASSFTGYPYNEQFF TGTGCCAGCAGTTTTACAGGTTACCCCTACAATGAGCAGTTCTTC
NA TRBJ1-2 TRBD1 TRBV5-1 CASSLAGTGDGYTF TGCGCCAGCAGCTTGGCAGGGACAGGGGATGGCTACACCTTC
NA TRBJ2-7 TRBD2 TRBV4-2 CASSQEREPTYEQYF TGTGCCAGCAGCCAAGAGCGGGAGCCGACCTACGAGCAGTACTTC
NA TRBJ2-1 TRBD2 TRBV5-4 CASSSGLAGVAGNEQFF TGTGCCAGCAGCTCGGGACTAGCGGGAGTTGCGGGCAATGAGCAGTTCTTC
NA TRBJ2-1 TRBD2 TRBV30 CAWNRPWTSGRGGLFNNEQFF TGTGCCTGGAATCGGCCCTGGACTAGCGGGAGGGGAGGGTTATTTAACAATGAGCAGTTCTTC
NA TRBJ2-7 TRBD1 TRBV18 CASSPRTGGYEQYF TGTGCCAGCTCACCAAGGACAGGGGGCTACGAGCAGTACTTC
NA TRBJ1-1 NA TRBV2 CASRDDRAEAFF TGTGCCAGCAGAGACGACAGAGCTGAAGCTTTCTTT
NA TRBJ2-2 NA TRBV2 CASSANRNTGELFF TGTGCCAGCAGTGCTAACAGGAACACCGGGGAGCTGTTTTTT